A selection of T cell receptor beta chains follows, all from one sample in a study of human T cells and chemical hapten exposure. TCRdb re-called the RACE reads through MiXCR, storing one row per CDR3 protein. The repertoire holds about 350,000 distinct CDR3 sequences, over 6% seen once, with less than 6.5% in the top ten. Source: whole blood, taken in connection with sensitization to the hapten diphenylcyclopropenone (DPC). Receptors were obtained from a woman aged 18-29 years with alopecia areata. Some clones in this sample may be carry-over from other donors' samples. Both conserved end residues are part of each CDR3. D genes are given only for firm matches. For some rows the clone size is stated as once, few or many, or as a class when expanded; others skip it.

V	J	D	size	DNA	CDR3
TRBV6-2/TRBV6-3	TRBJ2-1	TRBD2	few	TGTGCCAGCAGTAGTCTAGCGGGGATCTACAATGAGCAGTTCTTC	CASSSLAGIYNEQFF
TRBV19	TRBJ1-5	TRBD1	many	TGTGCCAGTCAGGGGGCCGGTCAGCCCCAGCATTTT	CASQGAGQPQHF
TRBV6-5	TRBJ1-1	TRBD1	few	TGTGCCAGCAGTTCAACAGGGGGCATGAACACTGAAGCTTTCTTT	CASSSTGGMNTEAFF
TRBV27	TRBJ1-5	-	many	TGTGCCAGCAGAAATTTACAGGGCGAGAGGCCCCAGCATTTT	CASRNLQGERPQHF
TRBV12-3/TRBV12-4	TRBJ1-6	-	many	TGTGCCAGCAGTCCATCCGGACAGACCTATTCACCCCTCCACTTT	CASSPSGQTYSPLHF
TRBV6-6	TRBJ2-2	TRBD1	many	TGTGCCAGCAGGCGGGGACAGGACACCGGGGAGCTGTTTTTT	CASRRGQDTGELFF
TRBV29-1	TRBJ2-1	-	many	TGCAGCGTTTTGCGGTTCCCCTCCTACAATGAGCAGTTCTTC	CSVLRFPSYNEQFF
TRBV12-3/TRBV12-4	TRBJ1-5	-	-	TGTGCCAGCAGTTTGAATGGCAGGGGCCTCTATAGCAATCAGCCCCAGCATTTT	CASSLNGRGLYSNQPQHF
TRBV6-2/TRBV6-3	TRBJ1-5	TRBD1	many	TGTGCCAGCAGTTACTCCTGGACAGGGGGTAGCAATCAGCCCCAGCATTTT	CASSYSWTGGSNQPQHF
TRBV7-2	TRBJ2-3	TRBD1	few	TGTGCCAGCAGCCGGGGACAGGGGCAGTATTTT	CASSRGQGQYF
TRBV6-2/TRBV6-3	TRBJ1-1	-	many	TGTGCCAGCAGTTACTCGTCTAGGGTGAACACTGAAGCTTTCTTT	CASSYSSRVNTEAFF
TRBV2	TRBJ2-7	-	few	TGTGCCAGCGGGGGGTCGTTCGGGCAGTACTTC	CASGGSFGQYF
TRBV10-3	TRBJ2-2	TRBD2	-	TGTGCCACAACTAGCGGGGATAACACCGGGGAGCTGTTTTTT	CATTSGDNTGELFF
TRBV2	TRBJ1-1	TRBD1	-	TGTGCCAGCAGCCTTCCCGACAGGGGTGAAGCTTTCTTT	CASSLPDRGEAFF
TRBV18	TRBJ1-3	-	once	TGTGCCAGCTCACGACAGGACGGAAAAAACACCATATATTTT	CASSRQDGKNTIYF
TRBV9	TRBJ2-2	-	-	TGTGCCAGCAGCGGCTATGGGGGGAACACCGGGGAGCTGTTTTTT	CASSGYGGNTGELFF
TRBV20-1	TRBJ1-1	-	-	TGCAGTGCTAGATTGGGTATGGGCACTGAAGCTTTCTTT	CSARLGMGTEAFF
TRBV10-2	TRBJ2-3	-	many	TGCGCCAGCACCGGGACTTGGGGGTACGTTTTT	CASTGTWGYVF
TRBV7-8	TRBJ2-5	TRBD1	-	TGTGCCAGCAGCTTAGTGACAGGGGAAGAGACCCAGTACTTC	CASSLVTGEETQYF
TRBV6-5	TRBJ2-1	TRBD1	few	TGTGCCAGCAGTGATACAGGGGGCCCGACCTACAATGAGCAGTTCTTC	CASSDTGGPTYNEQFF
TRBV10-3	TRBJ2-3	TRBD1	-	TGTGCCATCAGTGAGAGACAGGGTATAACAGATACGCAGTATTTT	CAISERQGITDTQYF
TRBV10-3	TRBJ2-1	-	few	TGTGCCATCAGTGACTCGGTCTTTGGGGATGAGCAGTTCTTC	CAISDSVFGDEQFF
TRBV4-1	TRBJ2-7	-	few	TGCGCCAGCAGCCAAGCGCGGGGTCCGCTGGGGTACGAGCAGTACTTC	CASSQARGPLGYEQYF
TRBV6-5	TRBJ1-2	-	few	TGTGCCAGCAGTTTAGACCCATTTTTAGGCTACACCTTC	CASSLDPFLGYTF
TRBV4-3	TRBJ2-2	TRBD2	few	TGCGCCAGCAGCCAAGAAGCGGGGGCGAACACCGGGGAGCTGTTTTTT	CASSQEAGANTGELFF
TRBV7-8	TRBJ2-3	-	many	TGTGCCAGCAGCCCCGGGACGCCCAGGGATACGCAGTATTTT	CASSPGTPRDTQYF
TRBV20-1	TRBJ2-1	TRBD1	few	TGCAGTGCTAGTGAAACCGGACAGGGGTTGGTGCAGTTCTTC	CSASETGQGLVQFF
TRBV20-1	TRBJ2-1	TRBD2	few	TGCAGTGCCCCGACTAGCTTCCAATCCAGGGAGCAGTTCTTC	CSAPTSFQSREQFF
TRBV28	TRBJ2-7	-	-	TGTGCCAGCACCCTTGGGCCCCCCGGGGAGCAGTACTTC	CASTLGPPGEQYF
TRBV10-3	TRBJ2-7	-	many	TGTGCCATCAGTGCGCCAGGGCGATCCTACGAGCAGTACTTC	CAISAPGRSYEQYF
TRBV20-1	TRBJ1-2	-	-	TGCAGTGCTAGATATCCCCCGGACACTGCCTATGGCTACACCTTC	CSARYPPDTAYGYTF
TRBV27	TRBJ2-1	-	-	TGTGCCAGCGGGCCGTTTGCCATCTACAATGAGCAGTTCTTC	CASGPFAIYNEQFF
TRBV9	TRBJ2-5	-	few	TGTGCCAGCAGCGTAGGTACGGGGCTACAAGAGACCCAGTACTTC	CASSVGTGLQETQYF
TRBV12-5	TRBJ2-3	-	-	TGTGCTAGTGGTTTGGCGCCGGGACCCCTAAGAACAGATACGCAGTATTTT	CASGLAPGPLRTDTQYF
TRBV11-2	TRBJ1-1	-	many	TGTGCCAGCAGCTCCAGGGATCGGAACACTGAAGCTTTCTTT	CASSSRDRNTEAFF
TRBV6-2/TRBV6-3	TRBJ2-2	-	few	TGTGCCAGCAGCCGAACGGGGGGCAGCCCCACCGGGGAGCTGTTTTTT	CASSRTGGSPTGELFF
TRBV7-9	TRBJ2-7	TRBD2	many	TGTGCCAGCAGCTATTACGTGACAACTAGCGGGGTAACCTACGAGCAGTACTTC	CASSYYVTTSGVTYEQYF
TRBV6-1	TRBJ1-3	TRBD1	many	TGTGCCAGCAGTGGACAGGGGATTGTCTCTGGAAACACCATATATTTT	CASSGQGIVSGNTIYF
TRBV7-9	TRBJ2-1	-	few	TGTGCCAGCAGCCGTCCTTCGGCAGAGCAATACAATGAGCAGTTCTTC	CASSRPSAEQYNEQFF
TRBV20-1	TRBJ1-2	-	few	TGCAGTGCTTTAGGACGGGAACACTATGGCTACACCTTC	CSALGREHYGYTF
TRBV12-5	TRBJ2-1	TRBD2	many	TGTGCTAGTGGTTCAACCTCCGGGACTAGACAGTTCTTC	CASGSTSGTRQFF
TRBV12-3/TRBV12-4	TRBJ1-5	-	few	TGTGCCAGCACCCCTGGGACCCAGCCCCAGCATTTT	CASTPGTQPQHF
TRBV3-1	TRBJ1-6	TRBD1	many	TGTGCCAGCAGCTACACCGGGACAGGTCTCCACTTT	CASSYTGTGLHF
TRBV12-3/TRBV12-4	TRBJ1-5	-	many	TGTGCCAGCAGTTTGTCGTCGTGGGGCAATCAGCCCCAGCATTTT	CASSLSSWGNQPQHF
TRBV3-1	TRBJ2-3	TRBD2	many	TGTGCCAGCAGCCAAGCCGCGGGGGCAGATACGCAGTATTTT	CASSQAAGADTQYF
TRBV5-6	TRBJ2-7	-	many	TGTGCCAGCAGATACAGACAGGAGCAGTACTTC	CASRYRQEQYF
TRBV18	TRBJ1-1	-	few	TGTGCCAGCTCACCCGCAAGGGCAGGTGAAGCTTTCTTT	CASSPARAGEAFF
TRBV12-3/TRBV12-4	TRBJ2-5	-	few	TGTGCCAGCAGTCAACTTTCGCTGGAGACCCAGTACTTC	CASSQLSLETQYF
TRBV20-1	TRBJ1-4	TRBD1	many	TGCAGTGCTAGACCTCCCACAGGGGTTAATGAAAAACTGTTTTTT	CSARPPTGVNEKLFF
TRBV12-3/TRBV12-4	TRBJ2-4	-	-	TGTGCCAGCACTTTAGCCGATTACAAAAACATTCAGTACTTC	CASTLADYKNIQYF
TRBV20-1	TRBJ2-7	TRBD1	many	TGCAGTGCTAGATCGACAGGGGGCGCAGACGACGAGCAGTACTTC	CSARSTGGADDEQYF
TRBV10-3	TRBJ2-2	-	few	TGTGCCATCTGGGACTTGGGGGCCACCGGGGAGCTGTTTTTT	CAIWDLGATGELFF
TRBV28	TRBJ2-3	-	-	TGTGCCAGCAGTATCGTAGGACTGCGCCGCGTAGATACGCAGTATTTT	CASSIVGLRRVDTQYF
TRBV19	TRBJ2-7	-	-	TGTGCCAGTAGCGCCACGGTCCAGGGGCGATCTACGAGGCAGTACTTC	CASSATVQGRSTRQYF
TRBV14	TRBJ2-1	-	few	TGTGCCAGCAGCCGTCCCGGGACCGATTACAATGAGCAGTTCTTC	CASSRPGTDYNEQFF